The present T cell receptor (beta chain) was sequenced within a study of blood T cell repertoires in COVID-19. In the study overall: There were acute and convalescent COVID-19 samples, and they came from the United States, Italy and Spain. The analysed material was cDNA or gDNA that came from T cells, B-cell-depleted T cells, or PBMCs.

The V gene's germline CDR1 is SGHAT and CDR2 FQDESV (reference sequence). The length of the CDR3 is 12 residues. The ends were cut back, 8 bases at V and 1 base at J, with 5 bases in the middle. Original methodology: Nucleated cell number was recorded as an estimate derived from reference gene primer amplification. Data came from immunoSEQ multiplex PCR; TCRdb stores just in-frame clones and leaves some out. V and J calls and clone size are those listed in that table; D and trimming were worked out from the DNA. The sample includes 250,000 to 350,000 clones, 91% of them seen just once. The rearrangement joins TRBV11-1 to TRBJ2-2; D is unclear. Material for sequencing was peripheral blood. This TCR was recovered from a woman aged 25 to 45 with COVID-19, enrolled during active disease. CDR3 in DNA: TGTGCCAGCTTCGGGAACACCGGGGAGCTGTTTTTT. It is translated as CASFGNTGELFF.